This entry concerns a single T cell receptor beta chain. Source study methods: Estimated nucleated cell counts came from reference gene primer amplification. Some clones are missing from TCRdb's copy, which holds only in-frame ones; the method was immunoSEQ multiplex PCR. The V and J calls and clone size are taken from that table; D and trimming were inferred from the DNA. In the table there are roughly 200,000 clones, 84% of which are singletons. The CDR3 covers 16 residues. The J segment lost 5 bases and the V segment lost 6 bases, leaving 14 bases of the junction unmatched. The germline V gene encodes CDR1 SEHNR and CDR2 FQNEAQ (reference sequence). These data come from a study of blood T cell repertoires in COVID-19. Study overall: The origin of the acute and convalescent COVID-19 samples was the United States, Italy and Spain. PBMCs, B-cell-depleted T cells, or T cells provided the cDNA or gDNA that made up the material.

The study assigned cohorts using participant-reported clinical history. The chain employs TRBV7-9 and TRBJ1-1; TRBD1 aligns across 8 bases. The specimen sequenced was PBMCs or T cells enriched from blood (not recorded which). This TCR came from a woman aged 25 to 45 who had been exposed to COVID-19. The CDR3 DNA is TGTGCCAGCAGTCCGTCGGGTCAGGGGGCGCAAACTGAAGCTTTCTTT. Amino acid sequence: CASSPSGQGAQTEAFF.